This T cell receptor beta chain was retrieved from a study of T-cell reconstitution after alpha-beta-depleted transplantation in children (dated by TCRdb to about 2016). Regarding the complete study: The study quantitatively tracked T-cell immune reconstitution after TCRalphabeta/CD19-depleted allogeneic hematopoietic cell transplantation in children using TCR repertoire profiling.

Library preparation used PCR. The data were produced on an Illumina HiSeq 2500. Molecular barcoding was employed in the preparation of TCR libraries, with unique molecular identifiers being used to normalize TCRbeta repertoire quantification. TCRdb redid the processing of the public reads, applying fastp at Q25 and MiXCR, and retained in-frame beta chains. When rows share a CDR3 protein, they turn into one entry using the most common DNA and genes. This sample has some 450,000 distinct CDR3 sequences in its table, and over 40% of those were observed once. Under 35% of the sample is taken by the ten largest. What this sample's treatment or condition label stands for: allogeneic hematopoietic cell transplantation with graft depleted of TCRalphabeta T cells and CD19 B cells. The transplant recipients were children given TCRalphabeta/CD19-depleted allogeneic hematopoietic cell grafts. What the work shows at the level of the full study, not this receptor alone: The frequencies of hyperexpanded clones fell over the following months, and after one year, T-cell counts and TCRbeta diversity were mostly attributed to newly produced T cells. About two months after transplant, the apparently early recovery of alphabetaT-cell counts reportedly depended on just several hundred clones that had expanded rapidly and came from non-depleted graft cells. The high TCRbeta diversity at day 60 in some patients was ascribed to recipient T cells and intrathymic progenitors that had survived conditioning.

The V end loses 4 bases and the J end loses 6 bases, and a stretch of 11 bases separates them. From a lookup of the germline V gene (reference sequence), CDR1 and CDR2 are DFQATT and SNEGSKA. The CDR3 numbers 12 residues from cysteine through phenylalanine. CDR3 DNA is the only sequence kept; it has 36 bases, read in frame from the first base. This clonotype has only a few counts. The clone's antigen remains unknown. No qualities accompany the bases; no much larger clone lies one base away. The sample consisted of PBMCs, taken before TCRalphabeta/CD19-depleted stem cell transplant. Recombination linked TRBV20-1 to TRBJ2-3; the D gene is possibly TRBD1 or TRBD2, with 5 bases matching each. The receptor's source is a girl aged 2 to 9 with aplastic anemia, due to receive a stem cell transplant. The nucleotide sequence reads as follows: TGCAGTGCTACCGTTGGGACGGATACGCAGTATTTT. It encodes CSATVGTDTQYF.